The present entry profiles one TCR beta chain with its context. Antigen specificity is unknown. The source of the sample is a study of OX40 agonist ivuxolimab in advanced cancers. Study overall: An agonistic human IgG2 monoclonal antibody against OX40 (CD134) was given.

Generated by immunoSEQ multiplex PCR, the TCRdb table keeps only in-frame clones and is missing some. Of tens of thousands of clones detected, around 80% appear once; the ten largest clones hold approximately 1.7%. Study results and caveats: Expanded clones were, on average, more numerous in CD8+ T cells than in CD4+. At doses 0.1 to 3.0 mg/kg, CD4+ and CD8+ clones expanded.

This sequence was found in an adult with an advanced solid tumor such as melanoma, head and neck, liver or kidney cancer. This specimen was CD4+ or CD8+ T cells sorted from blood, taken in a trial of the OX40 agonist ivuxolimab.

This CDR3 is CASSSGTGPYEQYF. DNA of the CDR3: TGCGCCAGCAGTTCGGGGACAGGGCCCTACGAGCAGTACTTC. The V call is TRBV5-1, the J call TRBJ2-5; the match to TRBD1 covers 9 bases. The J call is in doubt because the DNA end fits TRBJ2-7 better. CDR1 SGHRS and CDR2 YFSETQ come from the germline V gene. The length of the CDR3 is 14 residues.